This TCR beta chain was found in a study of shared clonotypes between healthy human individuals. Findings and limits, study-wide: Some clonotypes were shared by all four sorted-subset donors, while others were not shared. The non-shared ones had lower generation probabilities than the shared ones.

A word on this clone: Its matching antigen is unknown.

Naive CD4+ cells were CD45RA-selected; the remaining cells were memory. This CDR3 has 15 amino acids. V gave up 4 bases and J gave up 2 bases, with 12 bases separating them. Germline V lookup: CDR1 SGDLS, CDR2 YYNGEE. Assay execution proceeded at the deep level. The authors loaded 200 ng DNA, about 30,000 T cell genomes, into sorted-subset replicate PCRs. This table comes from immunoSEQ multiplex PCR, and its TCRdb copy is limited to in-frame clones, with some not included. The repertoire has just over 2,000,000 clones, 90% to 95% of them found once; the top ten carry more than 0.1%. The specimen sequenced was naive CD4+ T cells sorted from blood. Subset noted: CD45RA+ positively selected. This clonotype was obtained from a man younger than 35 in good health. The chain recombines TRBV9 with TRBJ2-2; D is ambiguous. The CDR3 sequence is CASSPTEGNTGELFF. Written as DNA, the CDR3 is TGTGCCAGCAGCCCTACGGAAGGCAACACCGGGGAGCTGTTTTTT.